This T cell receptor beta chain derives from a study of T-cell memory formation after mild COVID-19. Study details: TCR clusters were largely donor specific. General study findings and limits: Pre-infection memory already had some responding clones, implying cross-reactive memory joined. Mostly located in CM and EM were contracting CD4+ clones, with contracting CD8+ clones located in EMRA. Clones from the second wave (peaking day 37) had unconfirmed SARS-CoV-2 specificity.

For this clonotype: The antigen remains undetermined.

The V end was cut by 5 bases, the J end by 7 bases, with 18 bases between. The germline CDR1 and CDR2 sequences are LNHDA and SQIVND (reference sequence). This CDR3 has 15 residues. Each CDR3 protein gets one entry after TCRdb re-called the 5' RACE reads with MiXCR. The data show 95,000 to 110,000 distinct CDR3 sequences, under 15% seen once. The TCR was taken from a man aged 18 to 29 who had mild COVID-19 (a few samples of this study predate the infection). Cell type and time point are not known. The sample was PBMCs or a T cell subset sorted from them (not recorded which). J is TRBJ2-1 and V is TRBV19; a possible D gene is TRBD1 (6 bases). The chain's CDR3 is CASSPPRWGRNEQFF. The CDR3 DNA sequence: TGTGCCAGTAGTCCCCCACGTTGGGGGCGGAATGAGCAGTTCTTC.